The 2 T cell receptor beta chains below all came from one sample that was sequenced in a study of human T cells and chemical hapten exposure. Stated time point: patch test 1, 2 weeks after DPC sensitization. The treatment denotes: therapeutic diphenylcyclopropenone sensitization with weekly scalp DPC. MiXCR, run by TCRdb on the RACE reads, gives a single entry per CDR3 protein. The table shows more than 90,000 distinct CDR3 sequences, with over 9.5% occurring only once. Sequencing was performed on whole blood, taken in connection with sensitization to the hapten diphenylcyclopropenone (DPC). These receptor sequences come from a man in his forties with alopecia areata. Some clones in this sample may be carry-over from other donors' samples.

This clonotype showed up many times. The genes are TRBV18 and TRBJ2-1; 8 positions agree with TRBD2. The CDR3 is 16 amino acids. V lost 6 bases and J lost 0; bases outside the gene matches: 7. Germline CDR1 is KGHSH and CDR2 is LQKENI. CDR3 in amino acids: CASSLLLADSYNEQFF. CDR3 nucleotides: TGTGCCAGCTCGCTCCTACTAGCGGACTCCTACAATGAGCAGTTCTTC.

There are a few counts of this clonotype. V usage is TRBV6-5 and J usage is TRBJ1-6; 10 bases fit TRBD1. Trimming took 7 bases from V and 8 from J; bases not matched to a gene: 11. This CDR3 region has 16 residues. CDR1 MNHEY and CDR2 SVGAGI come from the germline V gene. The CDR3 DNA reads as TGTGCCAGCACCAGAGGGGCCGGGACAGGGGATTCACCCCTCCACTTT. Protein sequence: CASTRGAGTGDSPLHF.